The TCR beta chain described here comes from a study of blood T cells in healthy people across ages. Healthy Caucasian individuals from Russia aged 6 to 90 served as donors. Total RNA amounts of at least 5 micrograms were extracted per sample. Whole-study results and caveats: A greater number of naive CD4+ cells and higher diversity distinguished long-lived donors from aged donors.

In germline, CDR1 is SGHVS, CDR2 FQNEAQ. Trimming took 1 base from V and 4 from J; bases not matched to a gene: 10. The CDR3 is 16 amino acids. In its sample, this clonotype was seen a few times. Its antigen is not known. Primed by a sample-barcoded 5' primer and a J-beta primer mix, a second PCR proceeded for roughly 7 to 12 cycles. A single record per CDR3 protein comes from TCRdb applying MiXCR to the 5' RACE reads. The sample records hundreds of thousands of distinct CDR3 sequences, roughly 43% being singletons. Sequenced input: blood. The genes are TRBV7-8 and TRBJ2-7; 7 bases fit TRBD2. This TCR was recovered from a man older than 75 in good health. DNA of the CDR3: TGTGCCAGCAGCTTAGGATGGCAAGCGGGGCAGTACGAGCAGTACTTC. Its protein is CASSLGWQAGQYEQYF.